This T cell receptor (beta chain) was captured in a study of blood T cells in healthy people across ages. Primed by a sample-barcoded 5' primer and a J-beta primer mix, a second PCR proceeded for 7 to 11 cycles. Each cDNA molecule was tagged by a template-switch adaptor with 12 random nucleotides. TCRdb independently ran MiXCR on the 5' RACE reads; one entry per CDR3 protein. The table has fewer than 1 million distinct CDR3 sequences, 40% to 50% seen once. Looked up from germline, CDR1 is SGHDT and CDR2 is YYEEEE. Deletions cut 2 bases from V and 7 bases from J, with 13 bases between. The CDR3 length is 15 residues.

This clonotype originated in a man aged 60 to 69 in good health. The sequencing sample was made of blood. This rearrangement joins TRBV5-6 to TRBJ1-6; possibly TRBD1 for D (5 bases). CDR3 DNA sequence: TGTGCCAGCAGCTTCTTGGCAGGGTCAAATTCACCCCTCCACTTT. Translation: CASSFLAGSNSPLHF. Full variable domain (outside the CDR3, taken from reference TRBV5-6 and TRBJ1-6): DAGVTQSPTHLIKTRGQQVTLRCSPKSGHDTVSWYQQALGQGPQFIFQYYEEEERQRGNFPDRFSGHQFPNYSSELNVNALLLGDSALYLCASSFLAGSNSPLHFGNGTRLTVT.